The clone carrying this TCR beta chain has just a few counts. These data come from a study of blood T cell repertoires in COVID-19. This table comes from immunoSEQ multiplex PCR, and its TCRdb copy is limited to in-frame clones, with some not included. The data contain about 180,000 clones, 75% to 85% of them singletons. The V end lost 5 bases, the J end lost 7 bases, and 14 bases lay between the germline ends. The CDR3 loop spans 13 amino acids. The chain joins TRBV12-3 or TRBV12-4 to TRBJ1-1, with D possibly being TRBD1 (5 bases). Sequencing was done on a sample of PBMCs or T cells enriched from blood (not recorded which). This sequence originates from a man aged 50-60 years who had recovered from COVID-19. The CDR3 nucleotides are TGTGCCAGCAGTCCCGCCAGGGCGAGTGAAGCTTTCTTT. Its translation is CASSPARASEAFF.